Listed below are T cell receptor beta chains from one sample, sequenced in a study of blood T cell repertoires in COVID-19. Here immunoSEQ multiplex PCR was the method, and the copy in TCRdb shows in-frame clones only, minus some. Found here are 170,000 or so clones, around 84% of them singletons; the top ten hold approximately 0.6%. Input material: peripheral blood. These receptors were obtained from a man aged 55 to 69 with COVID-19, enrolled during active disease. The CDR3 runs from the conserved cysteine through the conserved F or W. D genes are given only for firm matches. Clone size is given for some rows only: seen once, a few or many times, or a class if the clone is expanded.

- | TRBJ2-1 | - | TRBV6-5 | CASRLTQGREQFF | TGTGCCAGCAGACTAACTCAGGGTCGTGAGCAGTTCTTC
- | TRBJ2-6 | TRBD1 | TRBV7-8 | CASSPDRAGANVLTF | TGTGCCAGCAGCCCGGACAGGGCTGGGGCCAACGTCCTGACTTTC
once | TRBJ1-5 | - | TRBV7-8 | CASSLARHLSNQPQHF | TGTGCCAGCAGCTTAGCGAGGCACCTTAGCAATCAGCCCCAGCATTTT
- | TRBJ1-1 | - | TRBV11-1 | CASSLGLPTEAFF | TGTGCCAGCAGCTTAGGGCTGCCCACTGAAGCTTTCTTT
- | TRBJ2-7 | - | TRBV12-3/TRBV12-4 | CASRGRDEQYF | TGTGCCAGCAGGGGCAGGGACGAGCAGTACTTC
- | TRBJ1-4 | TRBD1 | TRBV18 | CASSPRTGGAFPEKLFF | TGTGCCAGCTCACCACGGACAGGGGGCGCTTTTCCCGAAAAACTGTTTTTT
- | TRBJ2-2 | TRBD2 | TRBV2 | CASTLEGGTGELFF | TGTGCCAGCACTCTGGAGGGAGGGACCGGGGAGCTGTTTTTT
- | TRBJ2-1 | TRBD1 | TRBV15 | CATSKRGLLGNNEQFF | TGTGCCACCAGCAAAAGGGGGCTGTTGGGCAACAATGAGCAGTTCTTC
- | TRBJ1-5 | - | TRBV29-1 | CSVGEGFQPQHF | TGCAGCGTCGGCGAGGGCTTTCAGCCCCAGCATTTT
- | TRBJ1-6 | - | TRBV4-3 | CASSQDLGRRNSPLHF | TGCGCCAGCAGCCAAGATCTTGGCAGGCGTAATTCACCCCTCCACTTT
- | TRBJ2-5 | TRBD1 | TRBV12-5 | CASGNSTGYRETQYF | TGTGCTAGTGGAAATTCGACAGGGTACCGAGAGACCCAGTACTTC
- | TRBJ1-5 | TRBD1 | TRBV6-2/TRBV6-3 | CASSTRGGGLGPQHF | TGTGCCAGCAGTACCCGCGGAGGGGGCCTGGGGCCCCAGCATTTT
few | TRBJ1-5 | TRBD1 | TRBV19 | CASKELYRGPYNQPQHF | TGTGCCAGTAAAGAACTCTACAGGGGGCCTTACAATCAGCCCCAGCATTTT
once | TRBJ2-2 | TRBD1 | TRBV18 | CASSLTGGIGELFF | TGTGCCAGCTCACTAACAGGGGGCATCGGGGAGCTGTTTTTT
- | TRBJ1-2 | - | TRBV28 | CASSFNRAAGYTF | TGTGCCAGCAGTTTCAACAGGGCGGCTGGCTACACCTTC
- | TRBJ1-3 | - | TRBV6-2/TRBV6-3 | CASSFAGNTIYF | TGTGCCAGCAGTTTTGCGGGAAACACCATATATTTT
- | TRBJ2-3 | - | TRBV9 | CASSPSGRSTDTQYF | TGTGCCAGCAGCCCAAGCGGGCGTAGCACAGATACGCAGTATTTT
once | TRBJ1-2 | TRBD1 | TRBV12-3/TRBV12-4 | CASSYRGPDGYTF | TGTGCCAGCAGTTACAGGGGACCAGATGGCTACACCTTC
- | TRBJ1-5 | - | TRBV30 | CAWSPGLSNQPQHF | TGTGCCTGGAGTCCCGGACTGAGTAATCAGCCCCAGCATTTT
few | TRBJ1-1 | - | TRBV19 | CASRFREVITEAFF | TGTGCCAGTAGGTTTCGGGAGGTAATAACTGAAGCTTTCTTT
- | TRBJ1-5 | - | TRBV3-1/TRBV3-2 | CASSQDRYAGGRGLQPQHF | TGTGCCAGCAGCCAAGATCGATACGCCGGCGGCAGGGGTTTACAGCCCCAGCATTTT
- | TRBJ1-1 | - | TRBV7-9 | CASSFEGYTEAFF | TGTGCCAGCAGCTTCGAGGGTTACACTGAAGCTTTCTTT
- | TRBJ2-1 | TRBD2 | TRBV29-1 | CSAIAGGPPEQFF | TGCAGCGCTATAGCGGGAGGGCCTCCTGAGCAGTTCTTC
- | TRBJ1-1 | - | TRBV28 | CASKPAGSNTEAFF | TGTGCCAGCAAACCGGCGGGGTCGAACACTGAAGCTTTCTTT
- | TRBJ2-1 | TRBD1 | TRBV18 | CASSPRQGQGANEQFF | TGTGCCAGCTCCCCCCGCCAGGGACAGGGGGCGAATGAGCAGTTCTTC
- | TRBJ1-1 | - | TRBV24-1 | CATSDGAMNTEAFF | TGTGCCACCAGTGATGGGGCGATGAACACTGAAGCTTTCTTT
few | TRBJ1-1 | - | TRBV5-6 | CASSFTQGSVEAFF | TGTGCCAGCAGCTTCACACAGGGATCTGTTGAAGCTTTCTTT
- | TRBJ1-2 | - | TRBV12-5 | CASGIDIYYGYTF | TGTGCTAGTGGGATCGACATTTATTATGGCTACACCTTC
- | TRBJ1-1 | TRBD1 | TRBV7-8 | CASSGNRGDTEAFF | TGTGCCAGCAGCGGAAACAGGGGTGACACTGAAGCTTTCTTT
- | TRBJ1-1 | - | TRBV18 | CASSPGYREREAFF | TGTGCCAGCTCACCAGGTTACAGGGAGAGAGAAGCTTTCTTT
- | TRBJ1-1 | TRBD1 | TRBV19 | CASSVQGLMNTEAFF | TGTGCCAGTAGTGTACAGGGGCTAATGAACACTGAAGCTTTCTTT
- | TRBJ1-1 | TRBD1 | TRBV6-5 | CASRNGGQVTEAFF | TGTGCCAGCAGAAACGGGGGACAGGTCACTGAAGCTTTCTTT
- | TRBJ2-1 | TRBD2 | TRBV30 | CAWAGGRGNEQFF | TGTGCCTGGGCTGGCGGGAGGGGAAATGAGCAGTTCTTC
once | TRBJ1-1 | TRBD1 | TRBV5-1 | CASSLMGQINTEAFF | TGCGCCAGCAGCTTAATGGGACAGATAAACACTGAAGCTTTCTTT
- | TRBJ2-6 | - | TRBV2 | CAKQPSGANVLTF | TGTGCCAAACAGCCCTCTGGGGCCAACGTCCTGACTTTC
- | TRBJ1-2 | - | TRBV7-2 | CASSLRGNYGYTF | TGTGCCAGCAGCTTAAGGGGCAACTATGGCTACACCTTC
- | TRBJ2-2 | TRBD2 | TRBV3-1/TRBV3-2 | CASSLPITSGRAGELFF | TGTGCCAGCAGCCTCCCAATAACTAGCGGGAGGGCCGGGGAGCTGTTTTTT
- | TRBJ2-3 | TRBD1 | TRBV5-1 | CASSPRDRGGTDTQYF | TGCGCCAGCAGCCCCCGGGACAGGGGCGGCACAGATACGCAGTATTTT
- | TRBJ1-1 | - | TRBV11-2 | CASSPGPRTEAFF | TGTGCCAGCAGCCCAGGGCCTCGGACTGAAGCTTTCTTT
- | TRBJ2-1 | - | TRBV19 | CASSIGQSSYNEQFF | TGTGCCAGTAGTATAGGACAGAGCTCCTACAATGAGCAGTTCTTC
- | TRBJ2-7 | TRBD2 | TRBV18 | CASSPWTSSDEQYF | TGTGCCAGCTCACCCTGGACTAGTTCCGACGAGCAGTACTTC
- | TRBJ2-6 | - | TRBV14 | CASSGPGANVLTF | TGTGCCAGCAGCGGCCCTGGGGCCAACGTCCTGACTTTC
- | TRBJ2-7 | TRBD1 | TRBV10-3 | CATGQGTHEQYF | TGTGCCACCGGACAGGGTACCCACGAGCAGTACTTC
- | TRBJ1-2 | - | TRBV5-1 | CASSLTPGGGEGYTF | TGCGCCAGCAGCCTAACCCCTGGGGGGGGCGAAGGCTACACCTTC
- | TRBJ1-4 | - | TRBV30 | CAWSVQGTGEKLFF | TGTGCCTGGAGTGTACAGGGCACCGGTGAAAAACTGTTTTTT
- | TRBJ1-2 | - | TRBV6-5 | CASSYAGNGGNTF | TGTGCCAGCAGTTACGCAGGGAATGGGGGCAACACCTTC
- | TRBJ2-1 | TRBD2 | TRBV3-1/TRBV3-2 | CASSLPASGGNEQFF | TGTGCCAGCAGCCTACCCGCTAGCGGTGGCAATGAGCAGTTCTTC
once | TRBJ1-5 | - | TRBV7-2 | CASSLVWGEPQHF | TGTGCCAGCAGCTTAGTATGGGGGGAGCCCCAGCATTTT
- | TRBJ1-3 | - | TRBV7-8 | CASSLATSGNTIYF | TGTGCCAGCAGCTTAGCGACATCTGGAAACACCATATATTTT
- | TRBJ2-1 | - | TRBV13 | CASSSPGQSHYNEQFF | TGTGCCAGCAGCTCTCCGGGACAATCCCACTACAATGAGCAGTTCTTC